These 25 T cell receptor beta chains came from one sample sequenced in a study of blood T cell repertoires in COVID-19. Produced via immunoSEQ multiplex PCR; TCRdb's table is partial and in-frame only. The sample shows approximately 300,000 clones, more than 70% of them seen only once. Sequenced sample: PBMCs or T cells enriched from blood (not recorded which). Receptors were obtained from a woman younger than 45 who had recovered from COVID-19.

J is TRBJ1-6 and V is TRBV19, with 10 bases lining up with TRBD1. Germline V CDR1 and CDR2: LNHDA, SQIVND (reference sequence). V lost 7 bases to trimming and J lost 9 bases; unmatched junction nucleotides: 9. The CDR3 has 15 residues. The CDR3 DNA sequence: TGTGCCAGTACCCCAGGACAGGGGGGAATTTCACCCCTCCACTTT. Its translation: CASTPGQGGISPLHF.

The V call is TRBV5-1, the J call TRBJ1-1; TRBD1 matches 8 bases. After removal of 7 bases from V and 7 bases from J, the junction contained 3 bases not matched to a gene. Germline V gene lookup returns CDR1 SGHRS and CDR2 YFSETQ. The CDR3 is made up of 11 amino acids. CDR3 region: CASQGAGEAFF. CDR3 nucleotides: TGCGCCAGCCAGGGGGCTGGTGAAGCTTTCTTT. Variable domain in full (rest from reference TRBV5-1 and TRBJ1-1): KAGVTQTPRYLIKTRGQQVTLSCSPISGHRSVSWYQQTPGQGLQFLFEYFSETQRNKGNFPGRFSGRQFSNSRSEMNVSTLELGDSALYLCASQGAGEAFFGQGTRLTVV.

The V gene is TRBV2, the J gene TRBJ1-1; a possible D gene is TRBD1 (6 bases). Germline CDR1 is SNHLY and CDR2 is FYNNEI. The CDR3 loop spans 13 amino acids. V dropped 8 bases and J dropped 1 base, with 11 bases sitting between them. This chain's CDR3 is CASGGHPNTEAFF. CDR3 bases: TGTGCCAGCGGGGGACACCCGAACACTGAAGCTTTCTTT.

The chain combines TRBV6-5 with TRBJ1-5; D perhaps matches TRBD1 (6 bases). V shed 5 bases and J shed 3 bases, with 11 bases lying between them. CDR1 and CDR2 from the germline V gene are MNHEY and SVGAGI. This CDR3 has 14 amino acids. CDR3 loop: CASSHGQNNQPQHF. For the CDR3, the DNA is TGTGCCAGCAGTCATGGACAGAACAATCAGCCCCAGCATTTT.

The chain carries TRBV6-1 and TRBJ1-1, with 9 bases identical to TRBD1. CDR1 is MNHNS, CDR2 SASEGT, per germline. V lost 3 bases and J lost 1; bases outside the gene matches: 0. This CDR3 has 14 amino acids. The DNA for the CDR3 is TGTGCCAGCAGTGAGACAGGGGGGAACACTGAAGCTTTCTTT. Protein: CASSETGGNTEAFF.

The chain joins TRBV21-1 to TRBJ1-6; TRBD1, the D gene given by the table, was not confirmed from the DNA. TRBV21-1 is a known pseudogene. The CDR3 consists of 15 residues. The CDR3 loop reads CARGRETGPTLPLHF. In nucleotides, the CDR3 is TGTGCCAGGGGCCGTGAGACAGGGCCTACCTTACCCCTCCACTTT.

The rearrangement uses TRBV30 and TRBJ1-6, with D possibly being TRBD1 (6 bases). V was clipped by 5 bases and J by 4 bases, with 15 bases between them. Germline CDR1 and CDR2: GTSNPN and SVGIG (reference sequence). The CDR3 spans 15 residues. CDR3 coding DNA: TGTGCCTGGGAGCCAGGACAGTTTTATAATTCACCCCTCCACTTT. This gives the protein CAWEPGQFYNSPLHF.

The chain links TRBV29-1 to TRBJ1-1; perhaps TRBD1 as D (6 bases). The V and J ends lost 3 bases and 8 bases respectively, with 10 bases between them. This CDR3 comprises 11 residues. Germline V CDR1 and CDR2: SQVTM, ANQGSEA. For the CDR3, the DNA is TGCAGCGTTGATATAAGGGGGGAAGCTTTCTTT. Protein sequence: CSVDIRGEAFF.

This clone was counted once. The V call is TRBV19, the J call TRBJ1-2; D uncertain. The CDR3 runs 12 residues. Germline assignment: CDR1 LNHDA and CDR2 SQIVND (reference sequence). V was pared by 6 bases and J by 4 bases, with 9 bases between. CDR3 in amino acids: CASSYGGYGYTF. Written as DNA, the CDR3 is TGTGCCAGTAGCTACGGAGGCTATGGCTACACCTTC.

The table lists this clone with a few counts. This sequence joins TRBV5-4 and TRBJ1-2, with a tentative D call TRBD1 (5 bases). Germline V CDR1 and CDR2: SGHNT, YYREEE (reference sequence). This CDR3 region has 15 residues. Between the trimmed V and J ends, which lost 1 base and 1 base, there was a span of 11 bases. CDR3 bases: TGTGCCAGCAGCTTGAATCGGCAGGGTAACTATGGCTACACCTTC. This encodes CASSLNRQGNYGYTF.

On this clone itself: One junction end disagrees with the germline gene, perhaps due to a read error. The rearrangement joins TRBV7-9 to TRBJ1-1; D remains unclear. Germline values: CDR1 SEHNR, CDR2 FQNEAQ (reference sequence). The CDR3 consists of 11 residues. The DNA for the CDR3 is TGTGCCAGCAGCTCCTCAACAGACATTCATTTT. Amino acids: CASSSSTDIHF.

This clone was found once. The V call is TRBV7-6, the J call TRBJ2-7; 13 bases are shared with TRBD2. Trimming cost V 4 bases and J 1 base; bases outside gene matches: 7. The CDR3 extends over 17 amino acids. Looked up from germline, CDR1 is SGHVS and CDR2 is FNYEAQ. The CDR3 region is CASSSGLAGAVSYEQYF. CDR3 nucleotide sequence: TGTGCCAGCAGCTCAGGACTAGCGGGGGCCGTTTCCTACGAGCAGTACTTC.

The chain has TRBV2 and TRBJ2-1, with 9 nucleotides matching TRBD1. V trimming: 6 bases; J trimming: 8 bases; junction bases outside the gene matches: 14. The CDR3 spans 16 residues. Germline V CDR1 and CDR2: SNHLY, FYNNEI. The CDR3 DNA reads as TGTGCCAGCAGAAGCACCGGGACAGGGTCGAGGGATGAGCAGTTCTTC. Residues: CASRSTGTGSRDEQFF.

The rearrangement links TRBV6-5 to TRBJ1-2; D is perhaps TRBD1 (5 bases). The V and J ends lost 7 bases and 4 bases respectively, with 16 bases between them. The CDR3 is 14 amino acids. Germline CDR1 and CDR2: MNHEY and SVGAGI. The DNA for the CDR3 is TGTGCCAGCACGTACGGGGGAAGTGGCTATGGCTACACCTTC. This translates into CASTYGGSGYGYTF.

V is TRBV7-2 and J is TRBJ2-7; D is unclear. Germline CDR1 is SGHTA and CDR2 is FQGNSA. The V end lost 1 base, the J end lost 3 bases, and 7 bases lay between the germline ends. The CDR3 runs to 13 residues. The CDR3 coding sequence is TGTGCCAGCAGCTTAGTCTCCTTCTACGAGCAGTACTTC. Encoded protein: CASSLVSFYEQYF.

The chain couples TRBV19 to TRBJ1-6; D perhaps matches TRBD1 (5 bases). The CDR3 covers 15 residues. In germline, CDR1 is LNHDA, CDR2 SQIVND (reference sequence). V lost 3 bases and J lost 9, with 15 bases in between. The CDR3 spells CASSIGDYKGSPLHF. CDR3 sequence (DNA): TGTGCCAGTAGTATTGGGGACTATAAGGGTTCACCCCTCCACTTT.

The V call is TRBV24-1, the J call TRBJ1-2; D not certain. Trimming took 7 bases from V and 2 from J, leaving 7 bases between them. This CDR3 region has 12 residues. CDR1 is KGHDR and CDR2 is SFDVKD in the germline V gene. As DNA, the CDR3 is TGTGCCACCAGGGCGGGCAACTATGGCTACACCTTC. Its translation is CATRAGNYGYTF.

The CDR3 nucleotides read TGTGCCAGCAGTTATTCGTCCCGGGGGACCTACGAGCAGTACTTC. Its translation: CASSYSSRGTYEQYF. The V call is TRBV6-2 or TRBV6-3, the J call TRBJ2-7; D possibly corresponds to TRBD2 (6 bases). The germline V gene has CDR1 MNHEY and CDR2 SVGEGT. Trimming took 3 bases from V and 2 from J, leaving 14 bases between them. There are 15 residues in the CDR3.

The rearrangement joins TRBV7-9 to TRBJ2-2; 9 bases align to TRBD2. The CDR3 has 19 residues. V shed 0 bases and J 5 bases; nucleotides not matched to a gene: 13. Germline loops: CDR1 SEHNR, CDR2 FQNEAQ (reference sequence). CDR3 nucleotides: TGTGCCAGCAGCTTAGCGCTAGAAACTAGCGGGCGAACAACCGGGGAGCTGTTTTTT. This encodes CASSLALETSGRTTGELFF. Full variable domain (missing parts from reference TRBV7-9 and TRBJ2-2): DTGVSQNPRHKITKRGQNVTFRCDPISEHNRLYWYRQTLGQGPEFLTYFQNEAQLEKSRLLSDRFSAERPKGSFSTLEIQRTEQGDSAMYLCASSLALETSGRTTGELFFGEGSRLTVL.

The chain recombines TRBV19 with TRBJ1-1; 7 bases are shared with TRBD1. Per the germline V gene, CDR1 is LNHDA and CDR2 is SQIVND (reference sequence). CDR3 length: 15 amino acids. Trimming at V came to 5 bases and at J to 8 bases, leaving 14 bases not matched to a gene. Here the CDR3 DNA reads TGTGCCAGTAGTCCAGGGCCCGCAGGGGGGAAGGAAGCTTTCTTT. Translating gives CASSPGPAGGKEAFF. Full variable domain (remainder filled in from reference TRBV19 and TRBJ1-1): DGGITQSPKYLFRKEGQNVTLSCEQNLNHDAMYWYRQDPGQGLRLIYYSQIVNDFQKGDIAEGYSVSREKKESFPLTVTSAQKNPTAFYLCASSPGPAGGKEAFFGQGTRLTVV.

This chain uses TRBV29-1 with TRBJ2-5, with D perhaps TRBD2 (6 bases). Per the germline V gene, CDR1 is SQVTM and CDR2 is ANQGSEA. This CDR3 is 13 amino acids long. V was pared by 4 bases and J by 2 bases, with 11 bases between. CDR3 region: CSVARRGQETQYF. Here the CDR3 DNA reads TGCAGCGTTGCACGGAGGGGTCAAGAGACCCAGTACTTC.

This chain joins TRBV19 and TRBJ1-2; D unresolved. The V end lost 5 bases, the J end lost 3 bases, and 13 bases lay between the germline ends. CDR3 length: 14 residues. Germline-derived CDR1 and CDR2 are LNHDA and SQIVND (reference sequence). The CDR3 is CASSPQSNDYGYTF. The CDR3 DNA reads TGTGCCAGTAGTCCTCAGTCGAATGACTATGGCTACACCTTC.

V and J are TRBV19 and TRBJ2-6, with a possible D match to TRBD2 (5 bases). Trimming took off 5 bases at V and 4 bases at J, with 15 bases between the two ends. Germline V gene lookup returns CDR1 LNHDA and CDR2 SQIVND (reference sequence). This CDR3 spans 16 amino acids. CDR3 sequence: CASSLMGASGANVLTF. Written as DNA, the CDR3 is TGTGCCAGTAGTTTAATGGGAGCGTCCGGGGCCAACGTCCTGACTTTC.

The chain recombines TRBV12-3 or TRBV12-4 with TRBJ1-1; D uncertain. The CDR3 covers 11 residues. The ends were cut back, 6 bases at V and 6 bases at J, with 8 bases in the middle. The CDR3: CASSFGSEAFF. The CDR3 DNA is TGTGCCAGCAGCTTTGGCTCTGAAGCTTTCTTT.

The J gene is TRBJ1-5, the V gene TRBV2; tentative D call: TRBD1 (6 bases). This CDR3 is built from 14 residues. Germline-derived CDR1 and CDR2 are SNHLY and FYNNEI. V dropped 6 bases and J dropped 3 bases, with 12 bases sitting between them. The CDR3 DNA sequence: TGTGCCAGCAGCGGGACAAGTAACAATCAGCCCCAGCATTTT. Protein sequence: CASSGTSNNQPQHF.